Following are 21 T cell receptor beta chains from one sample sequenced in a study of blood T cell repertoires in COVID-19. Here immunoSEQ multiplex PCR was the method, and the copy in TCRdb shows in-frame clones only, minus some. The repertoire holds around 180,000 clones, over 65% seen once, with about 3% in the top ten. Sequenced: peripheral blood. The receptors originated from a woman of 80 years or more with acute or convalescent COVID-19.

The genes are TRBV5-4 and TRBJ2-3; D is undetermined. The CDR3 sequence is 15 residues long. CDR1 and CDR2 (germline): SGHNT, YYREEE (reference sequence). The ends were cut back, 2 bases at V and 1 base at J, with 11 bases in the middle. CDR3 DNA: TGTGCCAGCAGCTTAAATTCAGTTGGCACAGATACGCAGTATTTT. It translates to CASSLNSVGTDTQYF.

The V and J genes are TRBV9 and TRBJ1-1; the match to TRBD1 covers 7 bases. The CDR3 length is 17 residues. V lost 2 bases and J lost 0; bases outside the gene matches: 10. Germline CDR1 is SGDLS and CDR2 is YYNGEE. The CDR3 sequence: CASSVVQGFAMNTEAFF. The DNA of the CDR3 is TGTGCCAGCAGCGTCGTACAGGGGTTCGCCATGAACACTGAAGCTTTCTTT.

V and J are TRBV3-1 (or the pseudogene TRBV3-2) and TRBJ2-1; 7 bases are shared with TRBD2. Trimming removed 5 bases from V and 2 bases from J; junction bases left unmatched: 3. The germline gives CDR1 LGHDT, CDR2 YNNKEL (reference sequence). CDR3 length: 14 residues. The CDR3 loop reads CASSWEGTYNEQFF. CDR3 nucleotide sequence: TGTGCCAGCAGCTGGGAGGGGACCTACAATGAGCAGTTCTTC.

The chain is built from TRBV28 and TRBJ1-5, with TRBD1 as a possible D gene (5 bases). The germline V gene has CDR1 MDHEN and CDR2 SYDVKM. V shed 5 bases and J shed 3 bases, with 8 bases lying between them. The CDR3 length is 13 residues. CDR3 region: CASSGAANQPQHF. Here the CDR3 DNA reads TGTGCCAGCAGTGGGGCCGCCAATCAGCCCCAGCATTTT.

The chain recombines TRBV5-1 with TRBJ2-2; 11 positions agree with TRBD2. V was pared by 4 bases and J by 3 bases, with 8 bases of the junction left unmatched. The CDR3 is 17 amino acids. Germline V lookup: CDR1 SGHRS, CDR2 YFSETQ. CDR3 sequence (DNA): TGCGCCAGCAGCAAGGAGATACTAGCGGGGGACACCGGGGAGCTGTTTTTT. Amino acids: CASSKEILAGDTGELFF.

The J gene is TRBJ1-4, the V gene TRBV5-1, with TRBD1 matching 7 bases. With V trimmed by 1 base and J by 5 bases, 8 bases remained unmatched. The CDR3 spans 16 residues. The germline V gene has CDR1 SGHRS and CDR2 YFSETQ. CDR3 in amino acids: CASSLQGGGMNEKLFF. The CDR3 bases are TGCGCCAGCAGCTTGCAAGGGGGCGGGATGAATGAAAAACTGTTTTTT.

The chain recombines TRBV4-1 with TRBJ2-7; D not certain. The CDR3 has 15 amino acids. Germline V gene sequence: CDR1 MGHRA, CDR2 YSYEKL. Trimming pared 1 base from V and 0 bases from J, leaving 10 bases between. CDR3 coding DNA: TGCGCCAGCAGCCAAGTGGGCAACCCCTCCTACGAGCAGTACTTC. As protein: CASSQVGNPSYEQYF.

This clone was recorded a few times. V gene TRBV11-2 combines with J gene TRBJ2-5; 7 positions match TRBD1. Germline CDR1 and CDR2: SGHAT and FQNNGV. The CDR3 covers 15 residues. The V and J ends lost 5 bases and 1 base, in that order; junction bases with no gene match: 7. In DNA form, the CDR3 reads TGTGCCAGCAGCCAGACAGGGATTGCCCAAGAGACCCAGTACTTC. Its protein is CASSQTGIAQETQYF.

The chain uses TRBV5-1 and TRBJ2-7, with 11 nucleotides matching TRBD2. Trimming at V came to 4 bases and at J to 9 bases, leaving 12 bases not matched to a gene. Germline assignment: CDR1 SGHRS and CDR2 YFSETQ. This CDR3 is 15 amino acids long. For the CDR3, the DNA is TGCGCCAGCAGCGAACTAGCGGGAGATAGTTCGTCGCAGTACTTC. It specifies CASSELAGDSSSQYF.

The chain has TRBV4-3 and TRBJ2-1; 7 positions match TRBD2. The germline CDR1 and CDR2 sequences are LGHNA and YSLEER. The CDR3 runs to 17 residues. The V and J ends lost 0 bases and 2 bases, in that order; junction bases with no gene match: 7. The CDR3: CASSQDLWEGPYNEQFF. CDR3 DNA sequence: TGCGCCAGCAGCCAAGATCTCTGGGAGGGGCCCTACAATGAGCAGTTCTTC.

The sample holds a few counts of this clone. Other DNA sequences in this sample translate to the same CDR3. V gene TRBV2 combines with J gene TRBJ2-5; 9 positions match TRBD1. V was pared by 8 bases and J by 4 bases, with 5 bases of the junction left unmatched. The CDR3 loop spans 13 amino acids. Germline V gene sequence: CDR1 SNHLY, CDR2 FYNNEI. CDR3 coding DNA: TGTGCCAGCGGACGGACAGGGGTAGAGACCCAGTACTTC. This sequence encodes CASGRTGVETQYF.

The V and J genes are TRBV4-3 and TRBJ1-4; TRBD1 aligns across 10 bases. The CDR3 length is 16 residues. The V gene's germline CDR1 is LGHNA and CDR2 YSLEER. The V gene end was trimmed by 1 base and the J gene end by 7 bases; junction bases not matched to a gene: 6. As DNA, the CDR3 is TGCGCCAGCAGCCAAGCCTGGACAGGGGGGAGTGAAAAACTGTTTTTT. It yields the protein CASSQAWTGGSEKLFF.

The rearrangement uses TRBV29-1 and TRBJ1-1; 10 nucleotides line up with TRBD1. This CDR3 is 13 amino acids long. Losses at the gene ends were 5 bases for V and 6 bases for J; bases not matched to a gene: 6. Germline V gene lookup returns CDR1 SQVTM and CDR2 ANQGSEA. CDR3 region: CSVWDRGFAEAFF. Here the CDR3 DNA reads TGCAGCGTTTGGGACAGGGGCTTCGCTGAAGCTTTCTTT.

V is TRBV28 and J is TRBJ1-3, with D perhaps matching TRBD1 (6 bases). This CDR3 region has 16 residues. In germline, CDR1 is MDHEN, CDR2 SYDVKM. Trimming took off 4 bases at V and 0 bases at J, with 13 bases between the two ends. CDR3 nucleotide sequence: TGTGCCAGCAGTTACCCCGGACAGTCCTCTGGAAACACCATATATTTT. Its protein product is CASSYPGQSSGNTIYF.

This chain links TRBV7-8 with TRBJ2-5; perhaps TRBD1 as D (5 bases). V lost 2 bases to trimming and J lost 5 bases, with 12 bases between them. CDR3 length equals 14 residues. Germline V lookup: CDR1 SGHVS, CDR2 FQNEAQ. CDR3 coding DNA: TGTGCCAGCAGCTTATCAGGGCTGGGGGAGACCCAGTACTTC. Its protein product is CASSLSGLGETQYF. The full variable domain, its missing parts supplied by reference TRBV7-8 and TRBJ2-5, is GAGVSQSPRYKVAKRGQDVALRCDPISGHVSLFWYQQALGQGPEFLTYFQNEAQLDKSGLPSDRFFAERPEGSVSTLKIQRTQQEDSAVYLCASSLSGLGETQYFGPGTRLLVL.

Note on this clone: A read error may account for a junction end that differs from germline. V gene TRBV27 combines with J gene TRBJ2-3, with 7 nucleotides matching TRBD1. Germline loops: CDR1 MNHEY, CDR2 SMNVEV (reference sequence). This CDR3 spans 14 amino acids. The CDR3 DNA is TGTGCCAGCAGTTTATCTCCCGACAGGGTTGAACTGCATTTT. This sequence encodes CASSLSPDRVELHF.

V and J are TRBV11-3 and TRBJ2-1, with 9 bases aligning to TRBD2. Germline CDR1 SGHNT, CDR2 YENEEA. The CDR3 spans 18 residues. Germline trimming cut 1 base from V and 7 bases from J; bases unmatched to any gene: 14. CDR3 coding DNA: TGTGCCAGCAGCTTAGGATTCCCGGGTGGCGGGAGGGCGAATGAGCAGTTCTTC. Translating gives CASSLGFPGGGRANEQFF.

The chain recombines TRBV7-2 with TRBJ1-4; TRBD1 is a possible D gene (6 bases). Between the trimmed V and J ends, which lost 4 bases and 5 bases, there was a span of 14 bases. The germline gives CDR1 SGHTA, CDR2 FQGNSA. The CDR3 loop spans 15 amino acids. CDR3: CASSSGQFENEKLFF. The CDR3 DNA reads as TGTGCCAGCAGCTCCGGACAGTTCGAGAATGAAAAACTGTTTTTT.

The chain uses TRBV7-2 and TRBJ1-1, with 7 bases aligning to TRBD1. V was pared by 3 bases and J by 3 bases, with 7 bases of the junction left unmatched. The germline CDR1 and CDR2 sequences are SGHTA and FQGNSA. This CDR3 contains 15 residues. The CDR3 loop is CASSFTRTGDTEAFF. In nucleotides, the CDR3 is TGTGCCAGCAGCTTTACGAGGACAGGCGACACTGAAGCTTTCTTT.

The chain combines TRBV28 with TRBJ1-5, with 7 bases matching TRBD1. The V gene's germline CDR1 is MDHEN and CDR2 SYDVKM. The CDR3 sequence is 14 residues long. V shed 4 bases, J shed 6 bases, and the junction held 6 bases outside the gene matches. CDR3 loop: CASSSGQRSQPQHF. In DNA, the CDR3 is TGTGCCAGCAGTTCGGGACAGAGGAGTCAGCCCCAGCATTTT.

V usage is TRBV19 and J usage is TRBJ1-2, with unresolved D. Germline CDR1 LNHDA, CDR2 SQIVND (reference sequence). Trimming pared 4 bases from V and 7 bases from J, leaving 10 bases between. CDR3 length equals 12 residues. The CDR3 spells CASSTRVGGYTF. As DNA, the CDR3 is TGTGCCAGTAGTACCCGGGTAGGTGGCTACACCTTC.